This T cell receptor (beta chain) was identified in a study of cytomegalovirus exposure and HLA in healthy donors. Study-wide findings and caveats: Within the data, a cluster of highly shared sequence variants was likely a sequencing artifact.

Turning to this clone: No antigen is known for it.

The V segment lost 8 bases and the J segment 6 bases; nucleotides outside the gene matches: 6. In germline, CDR1 is MNHEY, CDR2 SMNVEV (reference sequence). The CDR3 consists of 13 residues. PCR involved 60 Vbeta and 13 Jbeta primers. Here immunoSEQ multiplex PCR was the method, and the copy in TCRdb shows in-frame clones only, minus some. The sample consists of some 120,000 clones, 60% to 80% of them appearing once. The sequenced sample consisted of PBMCs. The chain joins TRBV27 to TRBJ2-2; 7 bases map to TRBD1. The TCR was taken from a man aged 30-40 years in good health and CMV-seronegative. CDR3 nucleotide sequence: TGTGCCAGCCAGACAGGGAATCCCGGGGAGCTGTTTTTT. As protein: CASQTGNPGELFF.